One and the same sample provided the 10 T cell receptor beta chains below, sequenced in a study of blood T cell repertoires in COVID-19. Clones were sequenced by immunoSEQ multiplex PCR, and TCRdb holds only the in-frame ones, with some missing. The repertoire holds about 220,000 clones, with 83% as singletons. The sequencing sample was made of PBMCs or T cells enriched from blood (not recorded which). These receptors came from a woman in her 50s who had been exposed to COVID-19.

Here the CDR3 reads CASSLAFLTYEQYF. The CDR3 DNA follows: TGTGCCAGCAGCTTGGCCTTCCTCACATACGAGCAGTACTTC. The chain employs TRBV5-8 and TRBJ2-7; D not resolved. V was pared by 0 bases and J by 4 bases, with 11 bases between. This CDR3 spans 14 amino acids. CDR1 SGHTS and CDR2 YDEGEE come from the germline V gene.

This sequence joins TRBV2 and TRBJ1-5; D may be TRBD1 (6 bases). The CDR3 consists of 14 residues. Germline V CDR1 and CDR2: SNHLY, FYNNEI. V dropped 2 bases and J dropped 6 bases, with 11 bases sitting between them. The CDR3 loop reads CASSEQGPAQPQHF. CDR3 bases: TGTGCCAGCAGTGAACAGGGGCCGGCTCAGCCCCAGCATTTT.

This clone was recorded once. V gene TRBV2 combines with J gene TRBJ2-7; TRBD1 matches 9 bases. The CDR3 runs to 16 residues. Germline CDR1 is SNHLY and CDR2 is FYNNEI. The trim removed 6 bases at V and 1 base at J, leaving 10 bases unmatched. CDR3 coding DNA: TGTGCCAGCAGGGGGAAGGGACAGGGTGATTCCTACGAGCAGTACTTC. It yields the protein CASRGKGQGDSYEQYF.

This chain connects TRBV15 to TRBJ2-4; D perhaps matches TRBD2 (6 bases). In germline, CDR1 is LNHNV, CDR2 YYDKDF (reference sequence). The CDR3 spans 17 residues. V gave up 1 base and J gave up 6 bases, with 19 bases separating them. DNA for the CDR3: TGTGCCACCAGCAGAGCCGCCCCCGGGACTGGGGGAAACATTCAGTACTTC. This sequence encodes CATSRAAPGTGGNIQYF.

This rearrangement joins TRBV7-9 to TRBJ1-5; D may be TRBD1 (5 bases). Trimming cost V 5 bases and J 6 bases, with 11 bases left between them. CDR1 is SEHNR, CDR2 FQNEAQ, per germline (reference sequence). The CDR3 length is 13 residues. CDR3 in amino acids: CASSPGGSQPQHF. CDR3 coding DNA: TGTGCCAGCAGCCCTGGGGGGTCTCAGCCCCAGCATTTT.

The CDR3 reads CASSPRGGANEKLFF. The CDR3, as DNA: TGTGCCAGCAGCCCTAGAGGGGGGGCTAATGAAAAACTGTTTTTT. This rearrangement joins TRBV7-9 to TRBJ1-4, with a weak D call TRBD1 (6 bases). The CDR3 sequence is 15 residues long. Germline V gene lookup returns CDR1 SEHNR and CDR2 FQNEAQ (reference sequence). V was pared by 5 bases and J by 3 bases, with 13 bases between.

The chain combines TRBV15 with TRBJ2-1, with 7 bases matching TRBD1. This CDR3 region has 13 residues. Germline loops: CDR1 LNHNV, CDR2 YYDKDF (reference sequence). With 2 bases clipped from V and 8 bases from J, the junction kept 3 bases outside the gene matches. The CDR3 region is CATSRNRGHEQFF. The CDR3, as DNA: TGTGCCACCAGCAGAAACAGGGGCCATGAGCAGTTCTTC.

The chain uses TRBV11-2 and TRBJ1-1; TRBD1 is a possible D gene (6 bases). Germline CDR1 SGHAT, CDR2 FQNNGV. Trimming left V 3 bases short and J 0 bases short, with 11 bases between. The CDR3 runs to 15 residues. The chain's CDR3 is CASSFYGTLNTEAFF. In nucleotides, the CDR3 is TGTGCCAGCAGCTTCTATGGGACATTGAACACTGAAGCTTTCTTT.

This rearrangement joins TRBV30 to TRBJ1-2, with D unclear. This CDR3 comprises 11 residues. Germline V gene sequence: CDR1 GTSNPN, CDR2 SVGIG (reference sequence). The V end lost 8 bases, the J end lost 4 bases, and 11 bases lay between the germline ends. The CDR3, as DNA: TGTGCCGGAAAGGAGCGCTATGGCTACACCTTC. Its protein is CAGKERYGYTF.

DNA for the CDR3: TGTGCCATCAGCTACTCCGGTGCCTACAATGAGCAGTTCTTC. The encoded protein is CAISYSGAYNEQFF. This chain connects TRBV10-3 to TRBJ2-1; D is undetermined. This CDR3 spans 14 amino acids. V was cut by 6 bases and J by 2 bases, with 11 bases left in between. Germline loops: CDR1 ENHRY, CDR2 SYGVKD.